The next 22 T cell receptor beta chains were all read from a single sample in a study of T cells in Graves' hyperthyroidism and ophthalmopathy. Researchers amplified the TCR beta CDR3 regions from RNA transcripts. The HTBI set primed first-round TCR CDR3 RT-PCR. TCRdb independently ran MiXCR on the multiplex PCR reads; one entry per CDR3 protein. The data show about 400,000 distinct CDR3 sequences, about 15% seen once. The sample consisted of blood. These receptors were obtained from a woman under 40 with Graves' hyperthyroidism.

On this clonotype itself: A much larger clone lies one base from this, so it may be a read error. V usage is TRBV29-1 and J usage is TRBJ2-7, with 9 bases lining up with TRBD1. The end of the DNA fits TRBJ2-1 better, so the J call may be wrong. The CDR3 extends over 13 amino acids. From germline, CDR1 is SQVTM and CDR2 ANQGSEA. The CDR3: CSASPGQGSEQFF. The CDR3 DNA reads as TGCAGCGCCAGCCCGGGACAGGGATCCGAGCAGTTCTTC.

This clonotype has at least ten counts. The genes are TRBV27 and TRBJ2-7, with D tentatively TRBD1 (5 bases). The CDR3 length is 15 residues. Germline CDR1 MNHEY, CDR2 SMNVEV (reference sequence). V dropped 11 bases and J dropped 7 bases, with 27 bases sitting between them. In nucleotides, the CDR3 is TGTGCCGGATCACCTCATTGCAGGGCCGTCCGTGAGCAGTACTTC. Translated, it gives CAGSPHCRAVREQYF.

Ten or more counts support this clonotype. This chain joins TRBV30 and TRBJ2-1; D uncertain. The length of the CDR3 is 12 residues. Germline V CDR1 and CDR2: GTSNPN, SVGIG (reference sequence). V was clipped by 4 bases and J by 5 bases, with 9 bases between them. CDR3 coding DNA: TGTGCCTGGAACCCAGTAAACAATGAGCAGTTCTTC. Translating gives CAWNPVNNEQFF. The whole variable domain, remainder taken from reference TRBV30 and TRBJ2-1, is SQTIHQWPATLVQPVGSPLSLECTVEGTSNPNLYWYRQAAGRGLQLLFYSVGIGQISSEVPQNLSASRPQDRQFILSSKKLLLSDSGFYLCAWNPVNNEQFFGPGTRLTVL.

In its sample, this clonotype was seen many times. CDR3 DNA sequence: TGTGCCAGCAGTTCCCGACAGGGGGCGCGAGGCTACACCTTC. Translation: CASSSRQGARGYTF. The chain couples TRBV28 to TRBJ1-2; 10 bases are shared with TRBD1. The trim removed 4 bases at V and 8 bases at J, leaving 7 bases unmatched. Per the germline V gene, CDR1 is MDHEN and CDR2 is SYDVKM. The CDR3 has 14 amino acids.

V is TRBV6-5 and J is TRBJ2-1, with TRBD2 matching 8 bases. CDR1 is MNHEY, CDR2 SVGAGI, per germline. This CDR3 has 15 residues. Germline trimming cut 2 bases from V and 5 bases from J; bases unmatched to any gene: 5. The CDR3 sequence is CASSYLAGSNNEQFF. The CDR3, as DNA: TGTGCCAGCAGTTACCTAGCGGGCTCAAACAATGAGCAGTTCTTC.

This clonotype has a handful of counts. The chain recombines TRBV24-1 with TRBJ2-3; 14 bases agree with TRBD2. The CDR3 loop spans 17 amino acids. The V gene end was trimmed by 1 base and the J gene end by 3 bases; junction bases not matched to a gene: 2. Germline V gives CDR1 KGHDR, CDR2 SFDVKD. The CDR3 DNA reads TGTGCCACCAGTGATTTTAGGACTAGCGGGAGGACAGATACGCAGTATTTT. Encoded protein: CATSDFRTSGRTDTQYF.

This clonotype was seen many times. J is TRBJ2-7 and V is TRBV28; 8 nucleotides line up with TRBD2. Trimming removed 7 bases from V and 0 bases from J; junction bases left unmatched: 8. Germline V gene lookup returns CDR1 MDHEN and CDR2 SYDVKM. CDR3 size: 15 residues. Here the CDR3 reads CASIFSGGGSYEQYF. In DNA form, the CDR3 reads TGTGCCAGCATTTTTTCGGGAGGGGGCTCCTACGAGCAGTACTTC.

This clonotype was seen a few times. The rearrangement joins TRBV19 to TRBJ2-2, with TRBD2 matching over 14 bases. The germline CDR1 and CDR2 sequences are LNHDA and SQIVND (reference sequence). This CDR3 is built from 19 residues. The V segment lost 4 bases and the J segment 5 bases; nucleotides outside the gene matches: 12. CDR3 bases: TGTGCCAGTAGTAAGAGGGCCGGGACTAGCGGGAGTGGTACCGGGGAGCTGTTTTTT. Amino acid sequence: CASSKRAGTSGSGTGELFF. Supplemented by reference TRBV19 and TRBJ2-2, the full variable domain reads DGGITQSPKYLFRKEGQNVTLSCEQNLNHDAMYWYRQDPGQGLRLIYYSQIVNDFQKGDIAEGYSVSREKKESFPLTVTSAQKNPTAFYLCASSKRAGTSGSGTGELFFGEGSRLTVL.

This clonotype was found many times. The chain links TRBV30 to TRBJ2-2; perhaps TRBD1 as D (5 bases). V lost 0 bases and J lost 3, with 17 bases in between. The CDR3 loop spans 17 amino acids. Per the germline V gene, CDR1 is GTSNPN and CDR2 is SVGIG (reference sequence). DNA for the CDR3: TGTGCCTGGAGTGTAACTCGGACATCTTGGTACACCGGGGAGCTGTTTTTT. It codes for CAWSVTRTSWYTGELFF.

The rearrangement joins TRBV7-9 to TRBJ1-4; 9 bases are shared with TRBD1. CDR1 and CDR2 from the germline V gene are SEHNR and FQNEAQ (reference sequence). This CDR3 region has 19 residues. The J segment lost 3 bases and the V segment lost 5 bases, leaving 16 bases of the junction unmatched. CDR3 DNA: TGTGCCAGCAGCCTCGTCGGGACAGGGACCCCTTGGGCTAATGAAAAACTGTTTTTT. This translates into CASSLVGTGTPWANEKLFF.

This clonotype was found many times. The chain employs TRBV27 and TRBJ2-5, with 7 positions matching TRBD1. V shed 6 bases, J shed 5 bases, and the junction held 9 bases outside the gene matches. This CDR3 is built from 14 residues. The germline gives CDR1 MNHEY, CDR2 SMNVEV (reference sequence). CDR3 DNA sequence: TGTGCCAGCAGGGGACCGGGACAGTGGGAGACCCAGTACTTC. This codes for CASRGPGQWETQYF.

Here the CDR3 reads CASSFRTVSGNTIYF. CDR3 sequence (DNA): TGTGCCAGCAGTTTCCGGACAGTCTCTGGAAACACCATATATTTT. The V and J genes are TRBV28 and TRBJ1-3; TRBD1 might be the D (6 bases). Per the germline V gene, CDR1 is MDHEN and CDR2 is SYDVKM. The CDR3 loop spans 15 amino acids. Trimming pared 3 bases from V and 0 bases from J, leaving 9 bases between.

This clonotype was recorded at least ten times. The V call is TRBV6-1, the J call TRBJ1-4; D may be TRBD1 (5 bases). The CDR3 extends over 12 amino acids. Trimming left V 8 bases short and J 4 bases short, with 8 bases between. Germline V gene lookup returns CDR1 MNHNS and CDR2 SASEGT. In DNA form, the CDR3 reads TGTGCCAGCCGCAGGGATAATGAAAAACTGTTTTTT. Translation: CASRRDNEKLFF.

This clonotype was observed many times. The CDR3 DNA sequence: TGTGCCAGCAGCCAAGTAGTTGGGACTAGCGGATACAATGAGCAGTTCTTC. Amino acids: CASSQVVGTSGYNEQFF. The chain is built from TRBV3-1 and TRBJ2-1; 11 bases fit TRBD2. V lost 1 base, J lost 4 bases, and 6 bases stayed unmatched. The CDR3 consists of 17 residues. Germline CDR1 reads LGHDT; CDR2 reads YNNKEL (reference sequence).

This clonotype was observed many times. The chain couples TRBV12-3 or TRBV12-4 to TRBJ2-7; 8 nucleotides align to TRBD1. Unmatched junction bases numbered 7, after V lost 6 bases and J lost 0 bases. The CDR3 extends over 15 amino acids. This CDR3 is CASSTQQGVSYEQYF. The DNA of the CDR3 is TGTGCCAGCAGCACTCAACAGGGGGTCTCCTACGAGCAGTACTTC.

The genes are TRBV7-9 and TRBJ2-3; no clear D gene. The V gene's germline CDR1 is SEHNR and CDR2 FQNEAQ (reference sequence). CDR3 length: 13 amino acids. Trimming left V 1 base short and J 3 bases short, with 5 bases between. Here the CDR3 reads CASSLVRTDTQYF. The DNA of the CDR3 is TGTGCCAGCAGCTTAGTTCGGACAGATACGCAGTATTTT. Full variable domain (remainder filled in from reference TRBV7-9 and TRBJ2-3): DTGVSQNPRHKITKRGQNVTFRCDPISEHNRLYWYRQTLGQGPEFLTYFQNEAQLEKSRLLSDRFSAERPKGSFSTLEIQRTEQGDSAMYLCASSLVRTDTQYFGPGTRLTVL.

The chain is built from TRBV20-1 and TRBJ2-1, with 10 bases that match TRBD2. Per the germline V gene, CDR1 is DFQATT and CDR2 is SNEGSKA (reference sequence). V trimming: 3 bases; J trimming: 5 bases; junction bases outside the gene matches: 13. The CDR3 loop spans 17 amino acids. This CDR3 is CSASRLAGVGTNNEQFF. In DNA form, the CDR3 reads TGCAGTGCTAGTAGGCTAGCGGGAGTAGGAACCAACAATGAGCAGTTCTTC.

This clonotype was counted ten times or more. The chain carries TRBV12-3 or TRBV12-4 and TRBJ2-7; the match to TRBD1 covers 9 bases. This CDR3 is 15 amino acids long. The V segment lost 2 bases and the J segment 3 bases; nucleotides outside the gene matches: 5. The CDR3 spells CASSLPGQGIYEQYF. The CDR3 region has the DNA TGTGCCAGCAGTTTACCGGGACAGGGCATCTACGAGCAGTACTTC.

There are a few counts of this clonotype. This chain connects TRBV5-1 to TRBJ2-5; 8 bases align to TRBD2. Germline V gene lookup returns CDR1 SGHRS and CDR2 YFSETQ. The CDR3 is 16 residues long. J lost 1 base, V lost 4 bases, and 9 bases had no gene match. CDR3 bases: TGCGCCAGCAGCCCCGGGATAGCGGGGCCCCAAGAGACCCAGTACTTC. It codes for CASSPGIAGPQETQYF.

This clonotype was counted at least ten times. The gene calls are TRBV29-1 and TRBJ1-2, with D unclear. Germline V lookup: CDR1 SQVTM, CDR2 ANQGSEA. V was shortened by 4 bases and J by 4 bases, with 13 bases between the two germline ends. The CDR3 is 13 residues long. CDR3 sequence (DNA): TGCAGCGTTGGACCCAGGCTTAGCTATGGCTACACCTTC. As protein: CSVGPRLSYGYTF.

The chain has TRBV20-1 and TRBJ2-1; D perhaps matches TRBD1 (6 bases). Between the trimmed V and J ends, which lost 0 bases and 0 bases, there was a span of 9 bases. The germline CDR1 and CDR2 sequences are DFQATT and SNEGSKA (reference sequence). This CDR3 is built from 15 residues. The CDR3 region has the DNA TGCAGTGCTAGAGATGGCAGGGGCTCCTACAATGAGCAGTTCTTC. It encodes CSARDGRGSYNEQFF.

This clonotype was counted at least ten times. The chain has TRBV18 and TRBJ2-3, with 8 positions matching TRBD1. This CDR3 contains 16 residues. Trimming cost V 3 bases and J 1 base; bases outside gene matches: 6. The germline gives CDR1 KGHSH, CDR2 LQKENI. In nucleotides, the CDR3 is TGTGCCAGCTCACCGCCCGAGACAGGGGGCACAGATACGCAGTATTTT. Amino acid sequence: CASSPPETGGTDTQYF.